The entry below describes one T cell receptor beta chain. The method was immunoSEQ multiplex PCR; TCRdb's version includes in-frame clones alone and lacks a portion of them. The data contain about 49,000 clones, 85% of them singletons. Trimming removed 8 bases from V and 2 bases from J; junction bases left unmatched: 11. The CDR3 is made up of 15 amino acids. This sample is part of a study of OX40 agonist ivuxolimab in advanced cancers. Whole-study context: Males comprised over 80% of the group, whose mean age was approximately 61 years (range about 23 to 80).

This receptor was obtained from an adult with an advanced solid tumor such as melanoma, head and neck, liver or kidney cancer. The V and J genes are TRBV23-1 and TRBJ2-7, with TRBD2 matching 8 bases. TRBV23-1 counts as an open reading frame of uncertain function. Sequenced here: CD4+ or CD8+ T cells sorted from blood, sampled in a trial of the OX40 agonist ivuxolimab. The CDR3 sequence is CASGDGLAGTYEQYF. The CDR3, as DNA: TGCGCCAGCGGGGACGGACTAGCAGGGACCTACGAGCAGTACTTC.